This T cell receptor beta chain stems from a study of T cell responses to AZD1222 COVID-19 vaccine. Unmatched junction bases numbered 12, after V lost 6 bases and J lost 1 base. The CDR3 totals 17 residues. Germline loops: CDR1 LNHDA, CDR2 SQIVND (reference sequence). This table comes from immunoSEQ multiplex PCR, and its TCRdb copy is limited to in-frame clones, with some not included. The sample has about 110,000 clones; 70% to 90% are singletons. The TCR sequence derives from an adult who received the AZD1222 COVID-19 vaccine. Sequences were derived from peripheral blood, sampled 28 days after the second AZD1222 dose. The chain couples TRBV19 to TRBJ2-1; 7 bases are shared with TRBD2. The CDR3 DNA reads TGTGCCAGTAGCATCAGCGGGATACTTGGGTCCTACAATGAGCAGTTCTTC. This gives the protein CASSISGILGSYNEQFF.